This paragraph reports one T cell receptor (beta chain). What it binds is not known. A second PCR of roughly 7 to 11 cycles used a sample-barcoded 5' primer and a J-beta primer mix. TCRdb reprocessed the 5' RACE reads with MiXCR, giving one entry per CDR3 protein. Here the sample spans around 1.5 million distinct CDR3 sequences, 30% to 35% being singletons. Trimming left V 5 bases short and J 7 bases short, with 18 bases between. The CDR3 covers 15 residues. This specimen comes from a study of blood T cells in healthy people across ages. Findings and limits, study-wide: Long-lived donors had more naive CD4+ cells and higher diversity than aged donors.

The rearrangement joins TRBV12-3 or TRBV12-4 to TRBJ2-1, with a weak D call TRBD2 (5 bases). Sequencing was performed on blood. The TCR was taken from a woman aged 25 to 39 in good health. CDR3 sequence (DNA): TGTGCCAGCAGTGGGCGGGTGAGGGAGTTTAATGAGCAGTTCTTC. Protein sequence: CASSGRVREFNEQFF.